This is a list of T cell receptor beta chains from one sample in a study of T cells in localized non-small cell lung cancer. Clones were sequenced by immunoSEQ multiplex PCR, and TCRdb holds only the in-frame ones, with some missing. This table has fewer than 20,000 clones, 85% appearing once. The sequences come from peripheral blood, collected before any cancer treatment. Receptors were obtained from a male donor at least 60 years old with stage I lung adenocarcinoma. Both conserved end residues are part of each CDR3. A D gene is named only where the DNA matches it firmly. Rows may omit the clone size; those that give it use once, few, many or a size class.

- | TRBJ2-7 | - | 14 | TRBV2 | TGTGCCAGCAGTCGACAGGAGAGCTCCTACGAGCAGTACTTC | CASSRQESSYEQYF
- | TRBJ2-2 | - | 16 | TRBV7-3 | TGTGCCAGCAGCTTAACTCCAGGTTCGCACACCGGGGAGCTGTTTTTT | CASSLTPGSHTGELFF
- | TRBJ2-1 | - | 15 | TRBV5-1 | TGCGCCAGCAGCCCCGGGCTGATCTCTTACAATGAGCAGTTCTTC | CASSPGLISYNEQFF
- | TRBJ1-5 | - | 14 | TRBV28 | TGTGCCAGCAGTTCTGGGTTCAGGAATCAGCCCCAGCATTTT | CASSSGFRNQPQHF
- | TRBJ2-7 | - | 11 | TRBV6-5 | TGTGCCAGCTGTGGCCCGCGCGAGCAGTACTTC | CASCGPREQYF
- | TRBJ1-1 | - | 11 | TRBV28 | TGTGCCAGCGTCGTAGGTACTGAAGCTTTCTTT | CASVVGTEAFF
- | TRBJ1-1 | - | 13 | TRBV18 | TGTGCCAGCTCATTAGCATCGGACACTGAAGCTTTCTTT | CASSLASDTEAFF
- | TRBJ1-5 | few | 13 | TRBV7-8 | TGTGCCAGCACCCTCGGTGTTTATCAGCCCCAGCATTTT | CASTLGVYQPQHF
TRBD1 | TRBJ1-2 | - | 13 | TRBV5-4 | TGTGCCAGCAGCGGTGGACAGGCAGATGGCTACACCTTC | CASSGGQADGYTF
- | TRBJ2-3 | - | 12 | TRBV23-1 | TGCGCCGCAAGACAGCCCACAGATACGCAGTATTTT | CAARQPTDTQYF
- | TRBJ1-1 | - | 16 | TRBV5-1 | TGCGCCAGCAGCTTCGTCACAGGGCCCATGAACACTGAAGCTTTCTTT | CASSFVTGPMNTEAFF
TRBD1 | TRBJ2-7 | - | 15 | TRBV11-2 | TGTGCCAGCAGCTCCCCCGGGACAGGGATGAACGAGCAGTACTTC | CASSSPGTGMNEQYF
TRBD2 | TRBJ2-2 | - | 16 | TRBV11-3 | TGTGCCAGCAGCTTACTAGCGGGAGTGAACACCGGGGAGCTGTTTTTT | CASSLLAGVNTGELFF
- | TRBJ2-1 | - | 15 | TRBV11-2 | TGTGCCAGCAGCTTTTTTTCCGGGATCCGAAATGAGCAGTTCTTC | CASSFFSGIRNEQFF
- | TRBJ1-2 | - | 15 | TRBV11-2 | TGTGCCAGCAGCTTAAGCTGGACAACCCAGAATGGCTACACCTTC | CASSLSWTTQNGYTF
TRBD2 | TRBJ2-1 | - | 16 | TRBV28 | TGTGCCAGCCACAACGGGGGGGCTTTGTCCTACAATGAGCAGTTCTTC | CASHNGGALSYNEQFF
TRBD1 | TRBJ1-5 | - | 15 | TRBV2 | TGTGCCAGCAGTGATTGGATAGGGGGCGGTCAGCCCCAGCATTTT | CASSDWIGGGQPQHF
TRBD2 | TRBJ2-5 | - | 15 | TRBV19 | TGTGCCAGTAGTATAACCCTAGCGGGCCAAGAGACCCAGTACTTC | CASSITLAGQETQYF
- | TRBJ1-1 | - | 14 | TRBV19 | TGTGCCAGTGTTGGAGAGTCGCGGGACACTGAAGCTTTCTTT | CASVGESRDTEAFF
TRBD1 | TRBJ2-2 | - | 16 | TRBV11-2 | TGTGCCAGCAGCTCCTATCGGGACAGGAACACCGGGGAGCTGTTTTTT | CASSSYRDRNTGELFF
TRBD1 | TRBJ1-6 | - | 16 | TRBV7-3 | TGTGCCAGCAGCGAAGTGGGACAGCCCAATAATTCACCCCTCCACTTT | CASSEVGQPNNSPLHF
- | TRBJ1-1 | - | 13 | TRBV14 | TGTGCCAGCAGCCCCTCGATGAACACTGAAGCTTTCTTT | CASSPSMNTEAFF
TRBD1 | TRBJ1-3 | - | 19 | TRBV19 | TGTGCCAGCAGCCTACCACGTGAGGACAGGGACTCCTCTGGAAACACCATATATTTT | CASSLPREDRDSSGNTIYF
TRBD2 | TRBJ2-5 | few | 15 | TRBV29-1 | TGCAGCGGCCATACTAGCGGGAGCTTCCCGGAGACCCAGTACTTC | CSGHTSGSFPETQYF
- | TRBJ1-6 | few | 21 | TRBV4-3 | TGCGCCAGCAGCCAAGATCCTCCAGGGGCCAACAGGGCGCCCTATAATTCACCCCTCCACTTT | CASSQDPPGANRAPYNSPLHF
- | TRBJ2-1 | - | 12 | TRBV25-1 | TGTGCCAGCAGTCCGAACTACAATGAGCAGTTCTTC | CASSPNYNEQFF
- | TRBJ1-3 | - | 15 | TRBV6-6 | TGTGCCAGCAGTTACAAGCCGGGCTCTGGAAACACCATATATTTT | CASSYKPGSGNTIYF
TRBD1 | TRBJ1-2 | - | 13 | TRBV28 | TGTGCCAGCAGTACCGGGACAGGCTTCGGCTACACCTTC | CASSTGTGFGYTF
TRBD2 | TRBJ2-5 | - | 14 | TRBV13 | TGTGCCAGCAGCTTCCAGCGGGGAGAAGAGACCCAGTACTTC | CASSFQRGEETQYF
TRBD1 | TRBJ1-6 | - | 15 | TRBV28 | TGTGCCAGCAGGGGGACAGTTAGGAATAATTCACCCCTCCACTTT | CASRGTVRNNSPLHF
TRBD2 | TRBJ2-7 | - | 15 | TRBV18 | TGTGCCAGCTCACCACCGACTAGCGGGAGGGTTGAGCAGTACTTC | CASSPPTSGRVEQYF
TRBD1 | TRBJ2-1 | - | 16 | TRBV28 | TGTGCCAGCAGTAAGACCCGGGACAGGCGGGACAATGAGCAGTTCTTC | CASSKTRDRRDNEQFF
TRBD2 | TRBJ2-5 | once | 16 | TRBV7-9 | TGTGCCAGCAGCTTTACTAGCGGGAGGGGTCTGGTGACCCAGTACTTC | CASSFTSGRGLVTQYF
- | TRBJ2-5 | - | 13 | TRBV18 | TGTGCCAGCTCACCACGTACCCAAGAGACCCAGTACTTC | CASSPRTQETQYF
TRBD1 | TRBJ1-1 | - | 15 | TRBV7-6 | TGTGCCAGCAGCCTATGGACAGGGGTCAACACTGAAGCTTTCTTT | CASSLWTGVNTEAFF
TRBD1 | TRBJ1-3 | - | 17 | TRBV4-3 | TGCGCCAGCAGCCAAATTGGGACAGGCAGCTCTGGAAACACCATATATTTT | CASSQIGTGSSGNTIYF
- | TRBJ2-1 | - | 14 | TRBV28 | TGTGCCAGCAGTTCAAAACGGGACACCAATGAGCAGTTCTTC | CASSSKRDTNEQFF